This entry is about one T cell receptor beta chain. Its matching antigen is unknown. The data stem from a study of beta chain features in type 1 diabetes. Overall study context: All samples combined gave roughly 100,000,000 sorted cells for examination. Study outcomes and limitations: Sequencing used cDNA, and cells with high TCR expression could therefore be over-represented. Moderate but significant shortening of TCRB CDR3s was recorded in all four CD4+ subsets from Type 1 diabetes patients. Naive, central memory and Treg TCRB repertoires appeared more alike in patients than in healthy donors.

Reverse transcription of all isolated RNA meant that expressed TCRB transcripts were sequenced. TCRdb's copy holds only in-frame clones and misses some; the assay was immunoSEQ multiplex PCR. This sample has hundreds of thousands of clones, with 14% to 15% found just once. Stem cell-like memory, regulatory, central memory and naive CD4+ cells were sorted via CD45RO/CCR7/CD25/CD127/CD95/CD27. Trimming took off 1 base at V and 10 bases at J, with 21 bases between the two ends. This CDR3 spans 16 amino acids. CDR1 is SGHDT and CDR2 is YYEEEE in the germline V gene. The sequencing sample was made of naive CD4+ T cells from blood. J is TRBJ2-4 and V is TRBV5-6; D unclear. This clonotype was obtained from a man aged 18 to 35 with type 1 diabetes. CDR3 in DNA: TGTGCCAGCAGCTTGTGGATTGACTCACAAGGCGGAATTCAGTACTTC. Its translation is CASSLWIDSQGGIQYF.